The 2 T cell receptor beta chains presented below share a single source sample, sequenced in a study of blood T cell repertoires in COVID-19. Assay used: immunoSEQ multiplex PCR; TCRdb lists only in-frame clones, some missing. Of about 40,000 clones in the sample, about 80% were seen once. Sequencing was done on a sample of peripheral blood. The receptors were sampled from an older woman with acute or convalescent COVID-19.

J is TRBJ1-2 and V is TRBV29-1, with 12 bases matching TRBD1. Germline CDR1 is SQVTM and CDR2 is ANQGSEA. Trimming removed 6 bases from V and 8 bases from J; junction bases left unmatched: 10. This CDR3 is 14 amino acids long. CDR3: CSVGTGGGRGGYTF. For the CDR3, the DNA is TGCAGCGTCGGGACAGGGGGCGGTCGAGGAGGCTACACCTTC.

The rearrangement uses TRBV9 and TRBJ1-4, with TRBD1 matching 9 bases. CDR3 length equals 14 residues. CDR1 SGDLS and CDR2 YYNGEE come from the germline V gene. The J segment lost 10 bases and the V segment lost 3 bases, leaving 7 bases of the junction unmatched. CDR3 amino acids: CASSATGGGGKLFF. CDR3 DNA: TGTGCCAGCAGCGCCACAGGGGGCGGGGGAAAACTGTTTTTT.